These 28 T cell receptor beta chains were sequenced from one sample in a study of CD8 T cells in ankylosing spondylitis. TCRdb fed the 5' RACE reads into MiXCR, producing one record per CDR3 protein. The table shows just over 300,000 distinct CDR3 sequences, with less than 25% occurring only once. The sequenced material came from blood, either unsorted or a sorted T cell fraction (not recorded which). These receptors were obtained from a female donor with ankylosing spondylitis or in good health (not recorded which).

This clonotype was seen ten or more times. The rearrangement uses TRBV29-1 and TRBJ1-2, with 7 bases aligning to TRBD1. This CDR3 region has 11 residues. Germline V gene sequence: CDR1 SQVTM, CDR2 ANQGSEA. Trimming removed 7 bases from V and 3 bases from J; junction bases left unmatched: 2. The CDR3 DNA is TGCAGCGGTGGGACAGACTATGGCTACACCTTC. It encodes CSGGTDYGYTF. The whole variable domain, filled in from reference TRBV29-1 and TRBJ1-2, reads SAVISQKPSRDICQRGTSLTIQCQVDSQVTMMFWYRQQPGQSLTLIATANQGSEATYESGFVIDKFPISRPNLTFSTLTVSNMSPEDSSIYLCSGGTDYGYTFGSGTRLTVV.

In this sample, this clonotype turned up a few times. The chain combines TRBV3-1 with TRBJ2-3; TRBD2 aligns across 8 bases. The ends lost 6 bases at V and 3 bases at J; junction bases unmatched: 2. Germline V gene lookup returns CDR1 LGHDT and CDR2 YNNKEL (reference sequence). CDR3 size: 13 residues. The CDR3, as DNA: TGTGCCAGCAGGGCGGGAGGAACAGATACGCAGTATTTT. Amino acid sequence: CASRAGGTDTQYF.

Concerning this clonotype: The junction shows a germline mismatch at one end, possibly a read error. The V and J genes are TRBV5-1 and TRBJ2-2; TRBD2 is a possible D gene (6 bases). This CDR3 contains 13 residues. Germline lookup yields CDR1 SGHRS and CDR2 YFSETQ. DNA of the CDR3: TGTGCCAGCAGTTTAGGAGGGGCCGGGGAGCTGTTTTTT. Translated, it gives CASSLGGAGELFF.

In this sample, this clonotype turned up a few times. This chain uses TRBV6-5 with TRBJ2-2, with 8 bases aligning to TRBD1. Per germline, CDR1 MNHEY and CDR2 SVGAGI. The CDR3 contains 17 residues. The V gene end was trimmed by 0 bases and the J gene end by 4 bases; junction bases not matched to a gene: 7. The CDR3 coding sequence is TGTGCCAGCAGTTACTCAAGACAGGGGTCGGGCACCGGGGAGCTGTTTTTT. Protein product: CASSYSRQGSGTGELFF.

The chain carries TRBV10-3 and TRBJ2-2; unclear D gene. Trimming took off 8 bases at V and 0 bases at J, with 10 bases between the two ends. Germline loops: CDR1 ENHRY, CDR2 SYGVKD. The CDR3 consists of 14 residues. DNA of the CDR3: TGTGCCATCCAAGGGCCGTCGAACACCGGGGAGCTGTTTTTT. It specifies CAIQGPSNTGELFF.

The chain uses TRBV5-1 and TRBJ1-6, with 7 bases identical to TRBD1. Germline lookup yields CDR1 SGHRS and CDR2 YFSETQ. The CDR3 loop spans 16 amino acids. V shed 5 bases and J 0 bases; nucleotides not matched to a gene: 5. CDR3 amino acids: CASSRRDSSYNSPLHF. The DNA of the CDR3 is TGCGCCAGCAGTCGCCGGGACAGCTCCTATAATTCACCCCTCCACTTT.

The J gene is TRBJ1-2, the V gene TRBV20-1, with TRBD1 matching over 8 bases. CDR1 is DFQATT and CDR2 is SNEGSKA in the germline V gene (reference sequence). The CDR3 runs to 14 residues. After removal of 3 bases from V and 7 bases from J, the junction contained 10 bases not matched to a gene. CDR3 residues: CSARISGGAGGYTF. As DNA, the CDR3 is TGCAGTGCTAGGATCTCAGGGGGCGCAGGTGGCTACACCTTC.

V and J are TRBV10-3 and TRBJ2-5; TRBD2 is a possible D gene (6 bases). Germline values: CDR1 ENHRY, CDR2 SYGVKD. Trimming took off 1 base at V and 5 bases at J, with 14 bases between the two ends. There are 15 residues in the CDR3. The CDR3 DNA sequence: TGTGCCATCAGTGAGTTAGACGGGGGACGGGAGACCCAGTACTTC. It encodes CAISELDGGRETQYF.

The chain combines TRBV20-1 with TRBJ2-3, with 7 nucleotides matching TRBD1. The J segment lost 1 base and the V segment lost 5 bases, leaving 9 bases of the junction unmatched. The CDR3 spans 15 residues. CDR1 is DFQATT and CDR2 is SNEGSKA in the germline V gene (reference sequence). Here the CDR3 reads CSADAGTARTDTQYF. The CDR3 DNA reads as TGCAGTGCTGACGCCGGGACAGCCCGCACAGATACGCAGTATTTT.

This chain joins TRBV5-6 and TRBJ2-7; 14 bases fit TRBD2. CDR1 SGHDT and CDR2 YYEEEE come from the germline V gene. The CDR3 covers 19 residues. The V gene end was trimmed by 4 bases and the J gene end by 6 bases; junction bases not matched to a gene: 18. This chain's CDR3 is CASSLALGGGLAGVSEQYF. The CDR3 nucleotides are TGTGCCAGCAGCCTTGCTTTAGGTGGGGGACTAGCGGGAGTTTCCGAGCAGTACTTC. Based on the CDR3 plus reference TRBV5-6 and TRBJ2-7, the full variable domain is DAGVTQSPTHLIKTRGQQVTLRCSPKSGHDTVSWYQQALGQGPQFIFQYYEEEERQRGNFPDRFSGHQFPNYSSELNVNALLLGDSALYLCASSLALGGGLAGVSEQYFGPGTRLTVT.

The CDR3 protein is CASRGDRGRGYGYTF. The CDR3 DNA reads TGTGCCAGCAGGGGGGACAGGGGTCGAGGCTATGGCTACACCTTC. V is TRBV6-1 and J is TRBJ1-2; 10 nucleotides agree with TRBD1. CDR3 length: 15 amino acids. Germline assignment: CDR1 MNHNS and CDR2 SASEGT. J was trimmed by 4 bases and V by 6 bases; bases with no gene match: 8.

Many counts were recorded for this clonotype. The rearrangement uses TRBV20-1 and TRBJ1-2; unclear D gene. Trimming removed 3 bases at V and 5 bases at J, with 7 bases between. Germline loops: CDR1 DFQATT, CDR2 SNEGSKA (reference sequence). This CDR3 is built from 11 residues. CDR3 coding DNA: TGCAGTGCTAGGAGTGATTATGGCTACACCTTC. Its protein product is CSARSDYGYTF.

In its sample, this clonotype was seen a few times. The chain's CDR3 is CSARTPGVGTEAFF. Here the CDR3 DNA reads TGCAGTGCTAGAACTCCAGGGGTTGGCACTGAAGCTTTCTTT. The chain uses TRBV20-1 and TRBJ1-1; D is possibly TRBD1 (6 bases). The germline V gene encodes CDR1 DFQATT and CDR2 SNEGSKA (reference sequence). Trimming pared 2 bases from V and 4 bases from J, leaving 14 bases between. This CDR3 spans 14 amino acids.

V usage is TRBV10-3 and J usage is TRBJ2-6, with TRBD2 identical over 9 bases. Germline lookup yields CDR1 ENHRY and CDR2 SYGVKD. V lost 4 bases and J lost 0; bases outside the gene matches: 7. CDR3 length: 18 amino acids. CDR3 DNA sequence: TGTGCCATCAGTGGGTCTAGCGGGGTCCTCTCTGGGGCCAACGTCCTGACTTTC. As protein: CAISGSSGVLSGANVLTF.

In this sample, this clonotype turned up many times. The CDR3 DNA reads as TGTGCCATCAGTGAGTCGATGGCTGGCGGGAGGACCTACGAGCAGTACTTC. Amino acid sequence: CAISESMAGGRTYEQYF. J is TRBJ2-7 and V is TRBV10-3; 8 bases fit TRBD2. The CDR3 runs to 17 residues. Losses at the gene ends were 0 bases for V and 2 bases for J; bases not matched to a gene: 9. CDR1 and CDR2 (germline): ENHRY, SYGVKD.

This chain uses TRBV18 with TRBJ2-7, with 10 bases aligning to TRBD1. Trimming removed 3 bases from V and 6 bases from J; junction bases left unmatched: 8. The CDR3 runs to 15 residues. Germline loops: CDR1 KGHSH, CDR2 LQKENI. This CDR3 is CASSPVPGQGREQYF. The DNA for the CDR3 is TGTGCCAGCTCACCCGTCCCGGGACAGGGGCGCGAGCAGTACTTC.

Only a few counts were recorded for this clonotype. The V gene is TRBV27, the J gene TRBJ1-5, with D unresolved. Germline lookup yields CDR1 MNHEY and CDR2 SMNVEV (reference sequence). V was pared by 6 bases and J by 0 bases, with 12 bases between. The CDR3 has 15 residues. The CDR3 protein is CASRRVDGSNQPQHF. As DNA, the CDR3 is TGTGCCAGCAGAAGGGTCGACGGTAGCAATCAGCCCCAGCATTTT.

The gene calls are TRBV7-2 and TRBJ1-1; the D is unclear. This CDR3 is built from 16 residues. Trimming cost V 1 base and J 0 bases, with 12 bases left between them. Germline V lookup: CDR1 SGHTA, CDR2 FQGNSA. In DNA form, the CDR3 reads TGTGCCAGCAGCTTAGAAGTGGCAGCTATGAACACTGAAGCTTTCTTT. Translation gives CASSLEVAAMNTEAFF.

This clonotype occurred a few times. The CDR3 sequence is CASSQQGKPTSDTQYF. CDR3 DNA: TGCGCCAGCAGCCAGCAGGGTAAACCCACTTCAGATACGCAGTATTTT. This rearrangement joins TRBV4-3 to TRBJ2-3, with D possibly matching TRBD1 (5 bases). Germline V CDR1 and CDR2: LGHNA, YSLEER. Deletions cut 3 bases from V and 4 bases from J, with 17 bases between. This CDR3 is built from 16 residues.

The chain combines TRBV11-2 with TRBJ2-5, with 7 bases identical to TRBD2. CDR1 and CDR2 (germline): SGHAT, FQNNGV. Trimming at V came to 8 bases and at J to 5 bases, leaving 17 bases not matched to a gene. CDR3 size: 16 residues. CDR3 DNA: TGTGCCAGCGCCTACCGTTTGGCGGGAGTCTCTGAGACCCAGTACTTC. It specifies CASAYRLAGVSETQYF. Full variable domain (missing parts from reference TRBV11-2 and TRBJ2-5): EAGVAQSPRYKIIEKRQSVAFWCNPISGHATLYWYQQILGQGPKLLIQFQNNGVVDDSQLPKDRFSAERLKGVDSTLKIQPAKLEDSAVYLCASAYRLAGVSETQYFGPGTRLLVL.

This clonotype was counted a few times. This chain joins TRBV3-1 and TRBJ2-5; 7 bases are shared with TRBD2. CDR3 length: 18 residues. The trim removed 0 bases at V and 2 bases at J, leaving 12 bases unmatched. Germline assignment: CDR1 LGHDT and CDR2 YNNKEL (reference sequence). DNA of the CDR3: TGTGCCAGCAGCCAAGAGGGAAGGAGCCTAGCGGTTCAAGAGACCCAGTACTTC. Protein product: CASSQEGRSLAVQETQYF.

This clonotype appeared a single time. This chain joins TRBV24-1 and TRBJ2-1; 9 bases fit TRBD2. Trimming cost V 1 base and J 7 bases; bases outside gene matches: 10. The CDR3 covers 17 residues. The germline V gene has CDR1 KGHDR and CDR2 SFDVKD. CDR3 coding DNA: TGTGCCACCAGTGATTTTCGCCAAGCGGGAGGCAGAAATGAGCAGTTCTTC. It codes for CATSDFRQAGGRNEQFF.

The gene calls are TRBV12-3 or TRBV12-4 and TRBJ2-2, with D unresolved. The CDR3 is 16 amino acids. V was clipped by 6 bases and J by 6 bases, with 20 bases between them. The CDR3 loop reads CASSALSVRLAGELFF. In DNA form, the CDR3 reads TGTGCCAGCAGCGCCCTCTCCGTGCGCCTCGCCGGGGAGCTGTTTTTT.

The chain combines TRBV19 with TRBJ1-5, with 7 bases that match TRBD1. CDR3 size: 12 residues. The trim removed 7 bases at V and 7 bases at J, leaving 4 bases unmatched. CDR1 is LNHDA, CDR2 SQIVND, per germline (reference sequence). The CDR3 nucleotides are TGTGCCAGTAAGACAGGGTTGCAGCCCCAGCATTTT. This sequence encodes CASKTGLQPQHF.

This clonotype was counted between two and nine times. For the CDR3, the DNA is TGTGCCAGCAGCGTTCAGGCTAGCGGAGCCAGCTCCTACAATGAGCAGTTCTTC. Translating gives CASSVQASGASSYNEQFF. The V call is TRBV4-2, the J call TRBJ2-1, with 7 bases lining up with TRBD2. Germline assignment: CDR1 LGHNA and CDR2 YNFKEQ. Trimming took 5 bases from V and 0 from J; bases not matched to a gene: 13. The CDR3 length is 18 residues.

This clonotype occurred a few times. This rearrangement joins TRBV7-2 to TRBJ2-1; TRBD2 matches at 11 bases. The trim removed 6 bases at V and 6 bases at J, leaving 7 bases unmatched. The CDR3 extends over 15 amino acids. Germline-derived CDR1 and CDR2 are SGHTA and FQGNSA. Here the CDR3 reads CASRSGLAGPNEQFF. The CDR3 nucleotides read TGTGCCAGCAGATCCGGACTAGCGGGCCCCAATGAGCAGTTCTTC.

This clonotype was seen a few times. This chain uses TRBV27 with TRBJ1-1, with D unclear. CDR3 length: 13 residues. CDR1 is MNHEY, CDR2 SMNVEV, per germline (reference sequence). Trimming took off 2 bases at V and 3 bases at J, with 7 bases between the two ends. The CDR3 protein is CASSLQQDTEAFF. CDR3 coding DNA: TGTGCCAGCAGTTTACAGCAAGACACTGAAGCTTTCTTT.

This clonotype was seen at least ten times. V usage is TRBV12-3 or TRBV12-4 and J usage is TRBJ1-5; D ambiguous. Between the trimmed V and J ends, which lost 3 bases and 6 bases, there was a span of 6 bases. CDR3 length equals 12 residues. The CDR3 protein is CASSFNAQPQHF. In DNA, the CDR3 is TGTGCCAGCAGTTTTAATGCTCAGCCCCAGCATTTT.